The 9 T cell receptor beta chains below were found in one sample sequenced in a study of T cell changes during pregnancy in multiple sclerosis. The method was immunoSEQ multiplex PCR; TCRdb's version includes in-frame clones alone and lacks a portion of them. This table has just under 65,000 clones, 91% appearing once. Sequences were derived from peripheral blood, sampled in the third trimester of pregnancy. Receptors were obtained from a female donor in good health, enrolled as a control in a pregnancy study.

This chain uses TRBV5-4 with TRBJ2-5; D might be TRBD2 (6 bases). Trimming left V 4 bases short and J 5 bases short, with 15 bases between. Germline values: CDR1 SGHNT, CDR2 YYREEE (reference sequence). CDR3 length: 14 amino acids. The DNA for the CDR3 is TGTGCCAGCAGCATGCGGCGGGACGGCGAGACCCAGTACTTC. It encodes CASSMRRDGETQYF.

The V and J genes are TRBV10-3 and TRBJ1-1, with 7 bases aligning to TRBD1. Germline V CDR1 and CDR2: ENHRY, SYGVKD. There are 13 residues in the CDR3. The J segment lost 7 bases and the V segment lost 0 bases, leaving 2 bases of the junction unmatched. CDR3 residues: CAISESRDSEAFF. CDR3 nucleotides: TGTGCCATCAGTGAGTCTAGGGACAGTGAAGCTTTCTTT.

V and J are TRBV27 and TRBJ1-5, with D tentatively TRBD1 (6 bases). Deletions cut 8 bases from V and 0 bases from J, with 11 bases between. CDR1 is MNHEY and CDR2 is SMNVEV in the germline V gene (reference sequence). The CDR3 totals 14 residues. The chain's CDR3 is CASRDRYSNQPQHF. CDR3 nucleotides: TGTGCCAGCCGAGACAGGTATAGCAATCAGCCCCAGCATTTT.

The V call is TRBV7-3, the J call TRBJ2-3; D call uncertain. The V end was cut by 4 bases, the J end by 2 bases, with 7 bases between. Germline values: CDR1 SGHTA, CDR2 FQGTGA. This CDR3 region has 13 residues. For the CDR3, the DNA is TGTGCCAGCAGCTCCTCCTCCACAGATACGCAGTATTTT. It specifies CASSSSSTDTQYF.

V and J are TRBV10-3 and TRBJ1-1; 12 nucleotides align to TRBD1. This CDR3 spans 17 amino acids. The germline V gene has CDR1 ENHRY and CDR2 SYGVKD. Unmatched junction bases numbered 10, after V lost 4 bases and J lost 4 bases. CDR3 amino acids: CAISVEGQGARGTEAFF. DNA of the CDR3: TGTGCCATCAGTGTTGAGGGACAGGGGGCCCGCGGCACTGAAGCTTTCTTT.

This clone has just one count. J is TRBJ1-1 and V is TRBV6-5; 9 nucleotides line up with TRBD1. V was pared by 5 bases and J by 4 bases, with 8 bases of the junction left unmatched. Germline CDR1 and CDR2: MNHEY and SVGAGI. There are 15 residues in the CDR3. This chain's CDR3 is CASSPQGQGPTEAFF. The CDR3 DNA reads TGTGCCAGCAGTCCTCAGGGACAGGGTCCCACTGAAGCTTTCTTT.

The V gene is TRBV21-1, the J gene TRBJ1-4; TRBD1 is the table's D call, not checked against the DNA. TRBV21-1 is termed a pseudogene. The CDR3 length is 18 residues. The CDR3 here is CASTRETVSTEVNEKLFF. The CDR3, as DNA: TGTGCCAGCACCCGTGAGACAGTCTCAACCGAAGTAAATGAAAAACTGTTTTTT.

The chain combines TRBV28 with TRBJ1-4; possibly TRBD1 for D (6 bases). Germline loops: CDR1 MDHEN, CDR2 SYDVKM. The CDR3 runs to 11 residues. Trimming removed 6 bases from V and 13 bases from J, with 12 bases in between. The CDR3 reads CASRGGVRLFF. The CDR3 DNA follows: TGTGCCAGCAGAGGGGGGGTAAGACTGTTTTTT. The whole variable domain, remainder taken from reference TRBV28 and TRBJ1-4, is DVKVTQSSRYLVKRTGEKVFLECVQDMDHENMFWYRQDPGLGLRLIYFSYDVKMKEKGDIPEGYSVSREKKERFSLILESASTNQTSMYLCASRGGVRLFFGSGTQLSVL.

V is TRBV4-1 and J is TRBJ2-5; perhaps TRBD1 as D (5 bases). From germline, CDR1 is MGHRA and CDR2 YSYEKL. Trimming left V 1 base short and J 4 bases short, with 7 bases between. The length of the CDR3 is 13 residues. CDR3 protein: CASSQGQRETQYF. CDR3 DNA: TGCGCCAGCAGCCAAGGACAGAGAGAGACCCAGTACTTC.